The clone carrying this TCR beta chain was detected ten times or more. What it binds is not known. Hyperthyroidism had been newly diagnosed in patients aged 18 to 65, and its duration was under 2 months. The data stem from a study of T cells in Graves' hyperthyroidism and ophthalmopathy. Study-wide results and caveats: Most thyroid clonotypes with frequency above 0.001 were detected in blood.

RNA transcripts served as the template for amplifying TCR beta CDR3 regions. HTBI primers were employed in a first-round RT-PCR of the TCR CDR3. In TCRdb, the multiplex PCR reads were re-called with MiXCR into one record per CDR3 protein. Among some 600,000 distinct CDR3 sequences listed, around 13% were seen once. Trimming took 2 bases from V and 4 from J; bases not matched to a gene: 3. CDR1 and CDR2 from the germline V gene are GTSNPN and SVGIG (reference sequence). This CDR3 region has 14 residues. The J gene is TRBJ2-7, the V gene TRBV30, with 12 positions matching TRBD2. Source material: blood. The sequence was obtained from a woman in her 30s with Graves' hyperthyroidism that later progressed to Graves' ophthalmopathy. This CDR3 is CAWSYGLAGYEQYF. The CDR3 bases are TGTGCCTGGAGTTACGGACTAGCGGGGTACGAGCAGTACTTC.